This T cell receptor beta chain was sequenced in a study of T cell repertoires in cytomegalovirus infection. Turning to the study itself: Use of recently identified HLA-C-restricted and well-studied HLA-B-restricted CMV epitopes was part of the study.

TCRdb used MiXCR to reprocess the reads, holding one entry per CDR3 protein. Altogether some 500,000 distinct CDR3 sequences are present, about 33% being singletons, with the ten largest covering about a sixth. This clonotype was seen only a few times. Antigen specificity is unknown. Germline V gene data show CDR1 as MNHEY and CDR2 as SVGEGT. There are 13 residues in the CDR3. Trimming shortened V by 10 bases and J by 0 bases, and 13 bases separated the two germline ends. The clonotype originates from a human donor in good health (CMV status not recorded). Some clones in this sample may be carry-over from other donors' samples. The chain employs TRBV6-2 or TRBV6-3 and TRBJ2-7, with unresolved D. The specimen was cultured PBMCs, collected from culture after CMV antigen stimulation. The CDR3 DNA follows: TGTGCCACCCAAGACACCTACTCCTACGAGCAGTACGTC. Its translation is CATQDTYSYEQYV.